This T cell receptor beta chain was captured by sequencing in a study of T cells in narcolepsy. Findings of the study overall: Autoreactive HCRT-specific and TRIB2-specific clonotypes were marked in same-patient CSF-versus-blood CD4+ comparisons. Some memory CD4+ repertoires had no autoreactive clone sequences.

The data were produced by immunoSEQ multiplex PCR, yet TCRdb's version contains in-frame clones alone and is incomplete. This table has some 30,000 clones, 83% appearing once. In the case of this clone: The antigen remains unidentified.

CDR3 length equals 14 residues. Germline V gene sequence: CDR1 SGHDT, CDR2 YYEEEE. V was cut by 1 base and J by 3 bases, with 10 bases left in between. Input material: memory (CD45RA-) CD4+ T cells from blood. This sequence originates from a human donor in good health. V usage is TRBV5-6 and J usage is TRBJ2-5; D is perhaps TRBD1 (5 bases). CDR3 sequence (DNA): TGTGCCAGCAGCTTGATTAGGACAAAAGAGACCCAGTACTTC. Its translation: CASSLIRTKETQYF.